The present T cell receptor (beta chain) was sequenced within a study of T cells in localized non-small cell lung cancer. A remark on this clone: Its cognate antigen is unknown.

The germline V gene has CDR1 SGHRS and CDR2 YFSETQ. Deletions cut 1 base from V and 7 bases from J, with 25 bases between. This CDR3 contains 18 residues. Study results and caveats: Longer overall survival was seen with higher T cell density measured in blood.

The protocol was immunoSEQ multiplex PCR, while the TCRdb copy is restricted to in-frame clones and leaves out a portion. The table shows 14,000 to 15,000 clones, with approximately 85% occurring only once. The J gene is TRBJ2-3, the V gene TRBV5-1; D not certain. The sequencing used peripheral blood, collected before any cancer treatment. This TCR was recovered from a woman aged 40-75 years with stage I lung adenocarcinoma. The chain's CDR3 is CASSLRPPDEPPTYTQYF. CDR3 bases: TGCGCCAGCAGCTTGAGGCCCCCTGACGAACCCCCCACGTATACGCAGTATTTT.